The 19 T cell receptor beta chains below were found in one sample sequenced in a study of blood T cell repertoires in COVID-19. Sequencing was performed with immunoSEQ multiplex PCR; in TCRdb, only in-frame clones are kept and a portion is missing. The table includes more than 65,000 clones, 89% detected once. Sequencing was carried out using peripheral blood. These receptors came from a man aged 50 or older with acute or convalescent COVID-19.

The V and J genes are TRBV15 and TRBJ2-5; 12 nucleotides line up with TRBD1. CDR1 and CDR2 from the germline V gene are LNHNV and YYDKDF (reference sequence). CDR3 length equals 16 residues. Trimming cost V 3 bases and J 5 bases; bases outside gene matches: 7. CDR3 DNA: TGTGCCACCAGCAGGGGACGGGACAGGGGGCTTGAGACCCAGTACTTC. Amino acid sequence: CATSRGRDRGLETQYF.

This rearrangement joins TRBV5-1 to TRBJ1-2, with 8 bases lining up with TRBD1. CDR1 is SGHRS and CDR2 is YFSETQ in the germline V gene. The CDR3 is 14 amino acids. The V gene end was trimmed by 3 bases and the J gene end by 4 bases; junction bases not matched to a gene: 5. In DNA form, the CDR3 reads TGCGCCAGCAGCTCCACCGACAGGGGCTATGGCTACACCTTC. Translation: CASSSTDRGYGYTF.

The V gene is TRBV15, the J gene TRBJ1-5, with 9 bases fitting TRBD1. V gave up 1 base and J gave up 7 bases; unmatched junction bases: 5. Germline assignment: CDR1 LNHNV and CDR2 YYDKDF (reference sequence). The length of the CDR3 is 15 residues. The DNA of the CDR3 is TGTGCCACCAGCAGAGTGTTACAGGGGGCCCAGCCCCAGCATTTT. This sequence encodes CATSRVLQGAQPQHF.

In DNA form, the CDR3 reads TGTGCCAGCAGCCTAGCCTCTGGGGCCAACGTCCTGACTTTC. Encoded protein: CASSLASGANVLTF. The V and J genes are TRBV3-1 (or the pseudogene TRBV3-2) and TRBJ2-6; D is uncertain. The V and J ends lost 4 bases and 0 bases respectively, with 4 bases between them. The CDR3 runs to 14 residues. The germline V gene encodes CDR1 LGHDT and CDR2 YNNKEL (reference sequence).

The CDR3 nucleotides are TGCGCCAGCAGCTTAGGGCGGGGGGGCCTTGAGACCCAGTACTTC. It yields the protein CASSLGRGGLETQYF. V and J are TRBV5-1 and TRBJ2-5, with 9 bases that match TRBD2. This CDR3 has 15 amino acids. V shed 2 bases, J shed 5 bases, and the junction held 7 bases outside the gene matches. Germline V gives CDR1 SGHRS, CDR2 YFSETQ.

The rearrangement links TRBV15 to TRBJ1-4; unclear D gene. This CDR3 comprises 15 residues. The V gene lost 0 bases and the J gene lost 5 bases, with 10 bases spanning the gap. Germline-derived CDR1 and CDR2 are LNHNV and YYDKDF (reference sequence). In DNA, the CDR3 is TGTGCCACCAGCAGAGATGGCGGTCCGAATGAAAAACTGTTTTTT. Protein product: CATSRDGGPNEKLFF.

The chain recombines TRBV19 with TRBJ1-1; perhaps TRBD1 as D (5 bases). Germline V gives CDR1 LNHDA, CDR2 SQIVND (reference sequence). Trimming pared 3 bases from V and 2 bases from J, leaving 13 bases between. This CDR3 contains 15 residues. In DNA form, the CDR3 reads TGTGCCAGTAGTATCATAGGGCGGGGCAACACTGAAGCTTTCTTT. It codes for CASSIIGRGNTEAFF.

The V call is TRBV3-1 (or the pseudogene TRBV3-2), the J call TRBJ2-3; D might be TRBD1 (7 bases). V was pared by 2 bases and J by 3 bases, with 24 bases between. The CDR3 length is 19 residues. Germline V gene sequence: CDR1 LGHDT, CDR2 YNNKEL (reference sequence). The CDR3 sequence is CASSQYFGGTGEKTDTQYF. The CDR3 coding sequence is TGTGCCAGCAGCCAATATTTCGGGGGTACAGGGGAAAAGACAGATACGCAGTATTTT.

The chain has TRBV18 and TRBJ1-3; perhaps TRBD1 as D (5 bases). There are 15 residues in the CDR3. The V end was cut by 8 bases, the J end by 0 bases, with 14 bases between. CDR1 and CDR2 (germline): KGHSH, LQKENI. CDR3 residues: CASNEGTSSGNTIYF. The CDR3 DNA follows: TGTGCCAGCAACGAAGGGACTAGCTCTGGAAACACCATATATTTT.

The chain recombines TRBV6-6 with TRBJ2-3, with 8 bases identical to TRBD2. Germline CDR1 is MNHNY and CDR2 is SVGAGI (reference sequence). This CDR3 contains 16 residues. J gave up 1 base and V 7 bases, and 10 bases lay outside the gene matches. The CDR3 sequence: CASTGRGGAGTDTQYF. The CDR3 DNA follows: TGTGCCAGCACCGGGAGGGGGGGGGCCGGCACAGATACGCAGTATTTT.

The chain is built from TRBV30 and TRBJ1-5; D unresolved. V was clipped by 1 base and J by 3 bases, with 7 bases between them. The CDR3 consists of 13 residues. Germline lookup yields CDR1 GTSNPN and CDR2 SVGIG (reference sequence). CDR3 residues: CAWSATDNQPQHF. The CDR3 coding sequence is TGTGCCTGGAGTGCCACAGACAATCAGCCCCAGCATTTT.

V usage is TRBV19 and J usage is TRBJ1-5; D is possibly TRBD1 (6 bases). The CDR3 contains 14 residues. The V end was cut by 6 bases, the J end by 2 bases, with 11 bases between. CDR1 is LNHDA, CDR2 SQIVND, per germline (reference sequence). In DNA form, the CDR3 reads TGTGCCAGTAGATCCAGGGGCGGCAATCAGCCCCAGCATTTT. Protein product: CASRSRGGNQPQHF.

This chain links TRBV28 with TRBJ2-3; 9 bases map to TRBD2. This CDR3 has 17 amino acids. The junction had 7 bases not matched to a gene; V was cut back by 3 bases and J by 0 bases. The germline CDR1 and CDR2 sequences are MDHEN and SYDVKM. DNA for the CDR3: TGTGCCAGCAGTTTTAGCGGGGGCCTCACTAGCACAGATACGCAGTATTTT. This sequence encodes CASSFSGGLTSTDTQYF.

The sample holds a few counts of this clone. V gene TRBV11-2 combines with J gene TRBJ1-1, with D possibly matching TRBD1 (5 bases). Germline lookup yields CDR1 SGHAT and CDR2 FQNNGV. V lost 0 bases and J lost 6, with 14 bases in between. The CDR3 spans 15 residues. In DNA, the CDR3 is TGTGCCAGCAGCTTAGAGTCGGGGGGGATGGCTGAAGCTTTCTTT. Translated, it gives CASSLESGGMAEAFF.

The V gene is TRBV7-9, the J gene TRBJ1-1; tentatively, D is TRBD1 (6 bases). V lost 3 bases to trimming and J lost 0 bases, with 14 bases between them. Germline-derived CDR1 and CDR2 are SEHNR and FQNEAQ (reference sequence). This CDR3 spans 16 amino acids. CDR3 bases: TGTGCCAGCAGCTTGCTACAGGGAAACCTGAACACTGAAGCTTTCTTT. This sequence encodes CASSLLQGNLNTEAFF.

The chain recombines TRBV6-5 with TRBJ1-1; 7 bases line up with TRBD1. V shed 5 bases and J 10 bases; nucleotides not matched to a gene: 10. This CDR3 contains 13 residues. In germline, CDR1 is MNHEY, CDR2 SVGAGI. DNA for the CDR3: TGTGCCAGCAGTCCGGACAGGCCCTTTGGAGCTTTCTTT. Protein sequence: CASSPDRPFGAFF.

This chain joins TRBV19 and TRBJ2-3; 7 bases match TRBD2. Germline V lookup: CDR1 LNHDA, CDR2 SQIVND (reference sequence). The V segment lost 11 bases and the J segment 2 bases; nucleotides outside the gene matches: 10. This CDR3 is built from 14 residues. CDR3 amino acids: CALEEAGDTDTQYF. CDR3 nucleotides: TGTGCCTTGGAAGAGGCGGGGGACACAGATACGCAGTATTTT.

V usage is TRBV5-1 and J usage is TRBJ2-2; 7 bases map to TRBD2. V was pared by 4 bases and J by 4 bases, with 7 bases of the junction left unmatched. Germline loops: CDR1 SGHRS, CDR2 YFSETQ. The CDR3 runs to 15 residues. For the CDR3, the DNA is TGCGCCAGCAGCCCCAGGGAGGGCGGCACCGGGGAGCTGTTTTTT. Protein product: CASSPREGGTGELFF. Full variable domain (remainder filled in from reference TRBV5-1 and TRBJ2-2): KAGVTQTPRYLIKTRGQQVTLSCSPISGHRSVSWYQQTPGQGLQFLFEYFSETQRNKGNFPGRFSGRQFSNSRSEMNVSTLELGDSALYLCASSPREGGTGELFFGEGSRLTVL.

This clone showed up just a few times. The gene calls are TRBV7-8 and TRBJ1-2; D is possibly TRBD1 (6 bases). Trimming took off 1 base at V and 0 bases at J, with 15 bases between the two ends. The CDR3 length is 17 residues. Germline loops: CDR1 SGHVS, CDR2 FQNEAQ. CDR3: CASSLVGRGPTNYGYTF. The CDR3 nucleotides read TGTGCCAGCAGCTTAGTCGGCAGGGGACCAACTAACTATGGCTACACCTTC.